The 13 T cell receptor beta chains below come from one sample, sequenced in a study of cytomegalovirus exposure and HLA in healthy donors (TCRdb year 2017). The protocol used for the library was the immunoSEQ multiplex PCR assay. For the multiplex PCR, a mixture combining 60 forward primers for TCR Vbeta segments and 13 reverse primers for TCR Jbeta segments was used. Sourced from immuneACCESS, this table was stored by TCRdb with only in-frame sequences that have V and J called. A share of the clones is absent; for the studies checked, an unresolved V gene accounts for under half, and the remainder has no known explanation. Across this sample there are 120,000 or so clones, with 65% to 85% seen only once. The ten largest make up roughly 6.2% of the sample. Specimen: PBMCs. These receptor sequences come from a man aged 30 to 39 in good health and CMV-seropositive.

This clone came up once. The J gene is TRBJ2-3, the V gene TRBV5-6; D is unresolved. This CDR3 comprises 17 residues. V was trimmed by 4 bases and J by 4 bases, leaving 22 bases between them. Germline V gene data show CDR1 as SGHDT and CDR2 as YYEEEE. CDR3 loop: CASSALASSHFPDTQYF. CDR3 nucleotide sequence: TGTGCCAGCAGCGCGCTTGCTAGTTCCCATTTCCCAGATACGCAGTATTTT.

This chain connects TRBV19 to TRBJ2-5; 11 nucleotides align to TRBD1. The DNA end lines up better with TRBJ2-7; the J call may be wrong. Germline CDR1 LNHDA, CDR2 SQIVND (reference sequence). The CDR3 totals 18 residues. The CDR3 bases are TGTGCCAGTAGTACTCAGCACCACGGGACAGGGGGTTCCTACGAGCAGTACTTC. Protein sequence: CASSTQHHGTGGSYEQYF.

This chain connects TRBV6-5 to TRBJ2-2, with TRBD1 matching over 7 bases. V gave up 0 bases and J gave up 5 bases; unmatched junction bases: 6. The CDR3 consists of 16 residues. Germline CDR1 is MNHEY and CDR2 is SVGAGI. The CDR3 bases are TGTGCCAGCAGTTACTCATTAGGGGGCGTAACCGGGGAGCTGTTTTTT. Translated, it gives CASSYSLGGVTGELFF.

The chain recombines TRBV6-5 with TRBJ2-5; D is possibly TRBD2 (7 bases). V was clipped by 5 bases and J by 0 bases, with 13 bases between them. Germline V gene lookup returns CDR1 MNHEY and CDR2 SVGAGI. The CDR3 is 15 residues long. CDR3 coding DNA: TGTGCCAGCAGTCCCGGGGGGCTAAACCAAGAGACCCAGTACTTC. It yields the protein CASSPGGLNQETQYF.

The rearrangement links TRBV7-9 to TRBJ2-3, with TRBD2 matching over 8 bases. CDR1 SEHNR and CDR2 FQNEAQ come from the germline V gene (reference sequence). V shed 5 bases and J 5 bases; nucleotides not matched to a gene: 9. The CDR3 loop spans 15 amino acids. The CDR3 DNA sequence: TGTGCCAGCAGCCCCGTGCGGGGGGCAAAAGATACGCAGTATTTT. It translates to CASSPVRGAKDTQYF.

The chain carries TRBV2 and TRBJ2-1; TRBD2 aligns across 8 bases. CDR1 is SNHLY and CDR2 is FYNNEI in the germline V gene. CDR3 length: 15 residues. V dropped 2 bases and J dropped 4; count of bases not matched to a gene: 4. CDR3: CASSEQAGVYNEQFF. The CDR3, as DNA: TGTGCCAGCAGTGAACAAGCGGGGGTGTACAATGAGCAGTTCTTC.

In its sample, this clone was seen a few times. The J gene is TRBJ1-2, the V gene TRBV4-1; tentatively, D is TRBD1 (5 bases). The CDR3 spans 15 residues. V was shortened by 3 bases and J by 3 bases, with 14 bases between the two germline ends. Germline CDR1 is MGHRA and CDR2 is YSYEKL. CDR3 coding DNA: TGCGCCAGCAGCCACTCCCCGACAGTCGACTATGGCTACACCTTC. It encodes CASSHSPTVDYGYTF.

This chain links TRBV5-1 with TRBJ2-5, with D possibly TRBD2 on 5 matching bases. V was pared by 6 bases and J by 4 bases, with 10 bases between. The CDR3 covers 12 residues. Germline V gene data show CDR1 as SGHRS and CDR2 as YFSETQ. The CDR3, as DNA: TGCGCCAGCACTAGGGAGAGAGAGACCCAGTACTTC. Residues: CASTRERETQYF.

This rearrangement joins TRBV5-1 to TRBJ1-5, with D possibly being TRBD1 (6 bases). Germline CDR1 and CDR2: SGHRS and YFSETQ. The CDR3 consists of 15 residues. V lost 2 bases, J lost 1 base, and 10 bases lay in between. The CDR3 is CASSLTGMSNQPQHF. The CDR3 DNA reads TGCGCCAGCAGCTTAACAGGGATGAGCAATCAGCCCCAGCATTTT. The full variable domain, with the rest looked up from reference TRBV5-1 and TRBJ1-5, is KAGVTQTPRYLIKTRGQQVTLSCSPISGHRSVSWYQQTPGQGLQFLFEYFSETQRNKGNFPGRFSGRQFSNSRSEMNVSTLELGDSALYLCASSLTGMSNQPQHFGDGTRLSIL.

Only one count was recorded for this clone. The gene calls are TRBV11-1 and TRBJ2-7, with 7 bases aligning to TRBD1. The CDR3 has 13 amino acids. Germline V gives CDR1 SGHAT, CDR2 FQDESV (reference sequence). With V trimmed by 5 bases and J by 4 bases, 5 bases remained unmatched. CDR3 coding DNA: TGTGCCAGCAGCCCTAGACAGGGTTACGAGCAGTACTTC. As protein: CASSPRQGYEQYF.

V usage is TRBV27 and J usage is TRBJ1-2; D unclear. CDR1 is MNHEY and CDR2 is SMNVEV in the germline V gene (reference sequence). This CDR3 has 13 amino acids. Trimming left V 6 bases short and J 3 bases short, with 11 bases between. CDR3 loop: CASSSTRDYGYTF. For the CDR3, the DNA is TGTGCCAGCAGCTCGACTCGGGACTATGGCTACACCTTC.

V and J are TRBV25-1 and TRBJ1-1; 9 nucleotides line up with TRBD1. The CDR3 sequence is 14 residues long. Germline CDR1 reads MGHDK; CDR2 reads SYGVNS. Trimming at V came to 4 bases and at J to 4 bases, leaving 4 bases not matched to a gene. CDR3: CASSGWGQGTEAFF. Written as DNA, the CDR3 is TGTGCCAGCAGTGGGTGGGGACAGGGCACTGAAGCTTTCTTT.

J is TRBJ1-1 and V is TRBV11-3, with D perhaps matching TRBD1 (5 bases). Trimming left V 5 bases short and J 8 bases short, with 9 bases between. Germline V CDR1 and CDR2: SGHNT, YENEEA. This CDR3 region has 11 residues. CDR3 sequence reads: CASSNTGEAFF. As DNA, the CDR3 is TGTGCCAGCAGCAATACAGGAGAAGCTTTCTTT.